Listed here are 9 T cell receptor beta chains from one sample, sequenced in a study of shared clonotypes between healthy human individuals. Assay: immunoSEQ multiplex PCR; the TCRdb copy retains only in-frame clones and omits some. This table has fewer than 200,000 clones, 85% to 95% appearing once. Sequencing was performed on naive CD4+ T cells sorted from blood. Subset: CD45RA+ positively selected. The receptors stem from a woman in her twenties or thirties in good health.

This chain joins TRBV4-1 and TRBJ2-1; D not resolved. V dropped 2 bases and J dropped 0 bases, with 14 bases sitting between them. CDR1 and CDR2 (germline): MGHRA, YSYEKL. This CDR3 spans 17 amino acids. CDR3 DNA: TGCGCCAGCAGCCAACCATCCGGGCGCCGCTCCTACAATGAGCAGTTCTTC. It yields the protein CASSQPSGRRSYNEQFF.

The chain employs TRBV5-3 and TRBJ2-7; D call uncertain. TRBV5-3 is assigned to the ORF class and has an uncertain function. The CDR3 totals 11 residues. V lost 8 bases, J lost 3 bases, and 9 bases lay in between. CDR3 loop: CASTNHYEQYF. The CDR3 DNA reads as TGTGCCAGCACCAACCACTACGAGCAGTACTTC.

The chain recombines TRBV28 with TRBJ2-7; 8 bases line up with TRBD1. The CDR3 totals 13 residues. Germline V lookup: CDR1 MDHEN, CDR2 SYDVKM. V dropped 3 bases and J dropped 5; count of bases not matched to a gene: 3. The CDR3 DNA sequence: TGTGCCAGCAGTTTGGACAGGGTCCACGAGCAGTACTTC. It specifies CASSLDRVHEQYF.

The chain is built from TRBV29-1 and TRBJ2-3; 7 nucleotides agree with TRBD2. CDR1 is SQVTM, CDR2 ANQGSEA, per germline. V was pared by 2 bases and J by 5 bases, with 13 bases of the junction left unmatched. The CDR3 extends over 16 amino acids. In nucleotides, the CDR3 is TGCAGCGTTGAAAGGGCGTGGGGGAGGGCCAAAGATACGCAGTATTTT. Its protein product is CSVERAWGRAKDTQYF.

The chain links TRBV28 to TRBJ2-2; D gene ambiguous. The germline CDR1 and CDR2 sequences are MDHEN and SYDVKM. The V gene lost 4 bases and the J gene lost 7 bases, with 7 bases spanning the gap. The CDR3 sequence is 12 residues long. CDR3 residues: CASSSDHGELFF. The DNA for the CDR3 is TGTGCCAGCAGTTCCGACCACGGGGAGCTGTTTTTT.

The rearrangement uses TRBV27 and TRBJ2-1; D is possibly TRBD2 (5 bases). Between the trimmed V and J ends, which lost 7 bases and 2 bases, there was a span of 15 bases. The CDR3 length is 15 residues. CDR1 and CDR2 from the germline V gene are MNHEY and SMNVEV (reference sequence). This chain's CDR3 is CASIAHGSAYNEQFF. CDR3 bases: TGTGCCAGCATAGCGCACGGCTCCGCCTACAATGAGCAGTTCTTC.

This chain links TRBV25-1 with TRBJ1-5; possibly TRBD1 for D (5 bases). The CDR3 runs 18 residues. The germline V and J ends were trimmed by 3 bases and 0 bases, with 18 bases remaining between them. Germline CDR1 MGHDK, CDR2 SYGVNS. CDR3 in DNA: TGTGCCAGCAGTGATATAGAGGGGCGCAATAATAGCAATCAGCCCCAGCATTTT. This translates into CASSDIEGRNNSNQPQHF. Using reference TRBV25-1 and TRBJ1-5 for the parts outside the CDR3, the full variable domain is EADIYQTPRYLVIGTGKKITLECSQTMGHDKMYWYQQDPGMELHLIHYSYGVNSTEKGDLSSESTVSRIRTEHFPLTLESARPSHTSQYLCASSDIEGRNNSNQPQHFGDGTRLSIL.

V is TRBV28 and J is TRBJ1-3, with D hard to call. V lost 3 bases and J lost 4, with 7 bases in between. Germline CDR1 reads MDHEN; CDR2 reads SYDVKM. CDR3 length: 13 amino acids. The CDR3 region has the DNA TGTGCCAGCAGTTTTGGTGCCGGAAACACCATATATTTT. It is translated as CASSFGAGNTIYF.

The genes are TRBV6-5 and TRBJ2-7, with 12 bases matching TRBD2. V was pared by 6 bases and J by 7 bases, with 10 bases of the junction left unmatched. The CDR3 contains 15 residues. Germline V gives CDR1 MNHEY, CDR2 SVGAGI. As DNA, the CDR3 is TGTGCCAGCAGACGACGACTAGCGGGAGCTGGGGAGCAGTACTTC. As protein: CASRRRLAGAGEQYF.